This T cell receptor (beta chain) comes out of a study of blood T cell repertoires in COVID-19. Study information: Some COVID-19 samples were acute and others convalescent; all came from the United States, Italy and Spain. T cells, B-cell-depleted T cells, or PBMCs provided the cDNA or gDNA that served as material.

The trim removed 4 bases at V and 5 bases at J, leaving 6 bases unmatched. This CDR3 comprises 15 residues. The germline gives CDR1 SGHRS, CDR2 YFSETQ. Sequenced by immunoSEQ multiplex PCR; TCRdb stores in-frame clones only, minus some. The data hold around 180,000 clones, with 79% observed a single time. The source of this sequence is a man aged 55 to 70 with active or convalescent COVID-19. V and J are TRBV5-1 and TRBJ2-1; 10 positions agree with TRBD1. The sequenced sample was peripheral blood. The CDR3 sequence is CASSPDRGLNNEQFF. In nucleotides, the CDR3 is TGCGCCAGCAGCCCCGACAGGGGGCTGAACAATGAGCAGTTCTTC.